A single sample is the source of the 32 T cell receptor beta chains below, sequenced in a study of type 1 regulatory T cells. TCRdb re-analysed the reads in MiXCR, keeping a single row per CDR3 protein. Of more than 3,000 distinct CDR3 sequences listed, around 8% were seen once; the top ten hold about 6.5%. These receptors have no known antigen. The sample comprised cultured T cells, either the whole culture or a sorted T cell fraction (not recorded which). Receptors originate from a human donor in good health.

In its sample, this clonotype is medium-sized. The chain uses TRBV5-1 and TRBJ2-7; 7 nucleotides agree with TRBD1. CDR1 is SGHRS, CDR2 YFSETQ, per germline. V shed 8 bases, J shed 2 bases, and the junction held 13 bases outside the gene matches. The length of the CDR3 is 15 residues. CDR3 DNA sequence: TGCGCCAGTTCCAAAGGGGACAGACCAGCCTACGAGCAGTACTTC. Residues: CASSKGDRPAYEQYF.

This clonotype rates as medium-sized. The genes are TRBV7-8 and TRBJ2-1; 9 bases agree with TRBD2. In germline, CDR1 is SGHVS, CDR2 FQNEAQ. CDR3 length equals 18 residues. V trimming: 4 bases; J trimming: 6 bases; junction bases outside the gene matches: 16. The CDR3 DNA sequence: TGTGCCAGCAGCTCGGCCCACGGGCTAGCGGGGATAATCAATGAGCAGTTCTTC. Amino acid sequence: CASSSAHGLAGIINEQFF.

Judged by abundance, this clonotype is medium-sized. The chain carries TRBV5-1 and TRBJ2-7; perhaps TRBD2 as D (6 bases). CDR1 is SGHRS, CDR2 YFSETQ, per germline. This CDR3 spans 13 amino acids. Trimming took off 4 bases at V and 3 bases at J, with 11 bases between the two ends. CDR3 in DNA: TGCGCCAGCAGCCCCACGGACTACTACGAGCAGTACTTC. Translating gives CASSPTDYYEQYF.

This clonotype is categorized as medium-sized. This chain connects TRBV7-9 to TRBJ1-2; 7 positions agree with TRBD1. Germline CDR1 and CDR2: SEHNR and FQNEAQ (reference sequence). With 4 bases clipped from V and 8 bases from J, the junction kept 7 bases outside the gene matches. This CDR3 is built from 13 residues. Written as DNA, the CDR3 is TGTGCCAGCAGCTCTAGACAGGGCTTCGGCTACACCTTC. It encodes CASSSRQGFGYTF.

This clonotype is categorized as medium-sized. The chain joins TRBV20-1 to TRBJ2-5, with 16 bases that match TRBD2. The CDR3 loop spans 18 amino acids. V was pared by 6 bases and J by 1 base, with 11 bases of the junction left unmatched. Germline V CDR1 and CDR2: DFQATT, SNEGSKA (reference sequence). CDR3 in DNA: TGCAGTGCCTCCGGGACTAGCGGGAGGGCTCTCCTCCAAGAGACCCAGTACTTC. Its protein is CSASGTSGRALLQETQYF.

This clonotype is deemed medium-sized (0.01 to 0.1%). CDR3 sequence reads: CASGLGSYNEQFF. CDR3 coding DNA: TGTGCCAGCGGCTTGGGCTCCTACAATGAGCAGTTCTTC. J is TRBJ2-1 and V is TRBV6-2 or TRBV6-3; D not certain. CDR1 is MNHEY and CDR2 is SVGEGT in the germline V gene. This CDR3 has 13 residues. Trimming left V 8 bases short and J 0 bases short, with 8 bases between.

This clonotype is termed medium-sized. The V call is TRBV28, the J call TRBJ1-1, with 7 bases that match TRBD1. This CDR3 has 12 residues. From germline, CDR1 is MDHEN and CDR2 SYDVKM. The V segment lost 8 bases and the J segment 10 bases; nucleotides outside the gene matches: 10. In DNA form, the CDR3 reads TGTGCCAGCTGGGAAAGGGGGCGCAGAGCTTTCTTT. As protein: CASWERGRRAFF.

This clonotype is large (0.1 to 1%) in the sample. V usage is TRBV7-3 and J usage is TRBJ2-1, with 9 positions matching TRBD2. Germline CDR1 reads SGHTA; CDR2 reads FQGTGA. The junction had 6 bases not matched to a gene; V was cut back by 2 bases and J by 7 bases. The CDR3 loop spans 15 amino acids. The CDR3 loop is CASSLSAGGPNEQFF. The CDR3 coding sequence is TGTGCCAGCAGCTTATCTGCGGGAGGGCCGAATGAGCAGTTCTTC.

By proportion, this clonotype is medium-sized (0.01 to 0.1%). The genes are TRBV12-3 or TRBV12-4 and TRBJ1-1, with 12 bases aligning to TRBD1. The trim removed 5 bases at V and 6 bases at J, leaving 7 bases unmatched. The CDR3 contains 15 residues. Written as DNA, the CDR3 is TGTGCCAGCAGTAATACCGGGACAGGGGGCCCTGAAGCTTTCTTT. Protein product: CASSNTGTGGPEAFF.

This clonotype is termed medium-sized. This sequence joins TRBV12-3 or TRBV12-4 and TRBJ2-2, with 7 bases fitting TRBD1. The CDR3 sequence is 15 residues long. The V segment lost 7 bases and the J segment 1 base; nucleotides outside the gene matches: 6. The CDR3 protein is CASTLGQMNTGELFF. As DNA, the CDR3 is TGTGCCAGCACCTTGGGACAGATGAACACCGGGGAGCTGTTTTTT.

As concerns this clonotype: A much larger clone sits a single nucleotide away, making a read error possible. V gene TRBV7-8 combines with J gene TRBJ2-2, with D perhaps being TRBD1 or TRBD2 (5 bases each). The CDR3 is made up of 17 amino acids. CDR1 and CDR2 (germline): SGHVS, FQNEAQ. CDR3 in DNA: TGTGCCAGCAGCTTATTTCGTGGGCGATTTGGGACCGGGAAGCTGTTTTTT. It specifies CASSLFRGRFGTGKLFF.

Within the sample, this clonotype is medium-sized. The chain employs TRBV12-3 or TRBV12-4 and TRBJ1-5, with TRBD1 matching 8 bases. The V gene end was trimmed by 7 bases and the J gene end by 3 bases; junction bases not matched to a gene: 5. The CDR3 is made up of 14 amino acids. In nucleotides, the CDR3 is TGTGCCAGCAAGCCACAGGGGGTCAATCAGCCCCAGCATTTT. Translated, it gives CASKPQGVNQPQHF.

By frequency in the sample, this clonotype is medium-sized. The CDR3 region has the DNA TGCAGTGCTACGAGACTAGATCTGGGAACAGATACGCAGTATTTT. Protein sequence: CSATRLDLGTDTQYF. The chain combines TRBV20-1 with TRBJ2-3; D is perhaps TRBD2 (6 bases). Germline CDR1 reads DFQATT; CDR2 reads SNEGSKA (reference sequence). This CDR3 has 15 residues. V lost 4 bases, J lost 3 bases, and 17 bases lay in between.

This clonotype qualifies as medium-sized (0.01 to 0.1%). The CDR3, as DNA: TGTGCCAGCAGCTTGGGGACAGGTCGCACTGAAGCTTTCTTT. This codes for CASSLGTGRTEAFF. This chain joins TRBV7-2 and TRBJ1-1; 8 positions agree with TRBD1. This CDR3 contains 14 residues. The germline CDR1 and CDR2 sequences are SGHTA and FQGNSA. J was trimmed by 4 bases and V by 3 bases; bases with no gene match: 4.

Relative to its sample, this clonotype is medium-sized (0.01 to 0.1%). This chain joins TRBV29-1 and TRBJ1-1; the D gene is possibly TRBD1 (5 bases). The length of the CDR3 is 10 residues. V was pared by 7 bases and J by 7 bases, with 10 bases between. Germline V lookup: CDR1 SQVTM, CDR2 ANQGSEA. CDR3 coding DNA: TGCAGCGCCCAAGACAGTGAAGCTTTCTTT. Translating it yields CSAQDSEAFF.

Within the sample, this clonotype is medium-sized. J is TRBJ2-3 and V is TRBV9; either TRBD1 or TRBD2 may supply D (5 bases each). The V end was cut by 0 bases, the J end by 4 bases, with 9 bases between. The CDR3 has 14 amino acids. CDR1 and CDR2 from the germline V gene are SGDLS and YYNGEE. The CDR3 region is CASSVGGSSDTQYF. The DNA of the CDR3 is TGTGCCAGCAGCGTAGGGGGGAGTTCAGATACGCAGTATTTT.

In its sample, this clonotype is medium-sized. The J gene is TRBJ1-3, the V gene TRBV18; TRBD1 might be the D (6 bases). The CDR3 extends over 16 amino acids. Germline CDR1 and CDR2: KGHSH and LQKENI. Trimming cost V 3 bases and J 4 bases, with 16 bases left between them. The CDR3 loop is CASSPLPWGHGNTIYF. DNA for the CDR3: TGTGCCAGCTCACCTTTACCATGGGGGCACGGAAACACCATATATTTT. The full variable domain, its missing parts supplied by reference TRBV18 and TRBJ1-3, is NAGVMQNPRHLVRRRGQEARLRCSPMKGHSHVYWYRQLPEEGLKFMVYLQKENIIDESGMPKERFSAEFPKEGPSILRIQQVVRGDSAAYFCASSPLPWGHGNTIYFGEGSWLTVV.

Relative to its sample, this clonotype is medium-sized. The chain combines TRBV7-2 with TRBJ2-7; a weak D match, TRBD1 (5 bases). Trimming shortened V by 0 bases and J by 4 bases, and 13 bases separated the two germline ends. The CDR3 is 15 residues long. CDR1 is SGHTA, CDR2 FQGNSA, per germline. The CDR3 sequence: CASSLAWLGPYEQYF. DNA for the CDR3: TGTGCCAGCAGCTTAGCCTGGCTGGGGCCATACGAGCAGTACTTC.

By its share, this clonotype is large (0.1 to 1%). This sequence joins TRBV7-2 and TRBJ2-7; D is ambiguous. The V end was cut by 3 bases, the J end by 6 bases, with 15 bases between. Germline values: CDR1 SGHTA, CDR2 FQGNSA. The CDR3 spans 14 residues. Here the CDR3 DNA reads TGTGCCAGCAGCTTTGGTAGTTGGCGAGGCGAGCAGTACTTC. It codes for CASSFGSWRGEQYF. Full variable domain (remainder filled in from reference TRBV7-2 and TRBJ2-7): GAGVSQSPSNKVTEKGKDVELRCDPISGHTALYWYRQSLGQGLEFLIYFQGNSAPDKSGLPSDRFSAERTGGSVSTLTIQRTQQEDSAVYLCASSFGSWRGEQYFGPGTRLTVT.

This clonotype is deemed medium-sized (0.01 to 0.1%). The chain is built from TRBV12-3 or TRBV12-4 and TRBJ2-5; 7 nucleotides line up with TRBD1. The junction had 4 bases not matched to a gene; V was cut back by 6 bases and J by 3 bases. There are 13 residues in the CDR3. CDR3 DNA: TGTGCCAGCAGCACGGACAGGAAAGAGACCCAGTACTTC. This sequence encodes CASSTDRKETQYF.

Details on this clonotype: The conserved phenylalanine or tryptophan normally closing the CDR3 is absent here, so this likely arose from a read error. The DNA is omitted, as the CDR3 cannot be located on it reliably, and the CDR3 follows TCRdb's listing. The CDR3 spells CASTRGTGIDEQDC. V is TRBV28 and J is TRBJ2-7; the table's TRBD1 call for D was not verified on the DNA. The CDR3 numbers 14 amino acids, ends counted. CDR1 and CDR2 from the germline V gene are MDHEN and SYDVKM.

The DNA for the CDR3 is TGTGCCACCAGTGACGGGGGGGAGGTCTTACGAGATACGCAGTATTTT. As protein: CATSDGGEVLRDTQYF. The V call is TRBV24-1, the J call TRBJ2-3; 8 bases match TRBD2. CDR3 size: 16 residues. From germline, CDR1 is KGHDR and CDR2 SFDVKD. J was trimmed by 5 bases and V by 4 bases; bases with no gene match: 10.

By its share, this clonotype is medium-sized. V is TRBV20-1 and J is TRBJ2-1; TRBD2 agrees at 7 bases. Trimming cost V 5 bases and J 5 bases; bases outside gene matches: 12. The germline V gene has CDR1 DFQATT and CDR2 SNEGSKA (reference sequence). The CDR3 consists of 15 residues. This CDR3 is CSAEVLGLADNEQFF. The DNA of the CDR3 is TGCAGTGCTGAGGTTTTAGGGCTAGCGGACAATGAGCAGTTCTTC.

By proportion, this clonotype is medium-sized. In nucleotides, the CDR3 is TGCAGTGCTAGGACGTTGAAGCACGAGCAGTACTTC. Translation gives CSARTLKHEQYF. The chain couples TRBV20-1 to TRBJ2-7, with D unresolved. This CDR3 contains 12 residues. Per germline, CDR1 DFQATT and CDR2 SNEGSKA (reference sequence). Trimming removed 3 bases from V and 5 bases from J, with 11 bases in between.

Within the sample, this clonotype is medium-sized (0.01 to 0.1%). The rearrangement uses TRBV2 and TRBJ2-2; tentatively, D is TRBD2 (5 bases). The CDR3 is made up of 16 amino acids. The V gene's germline CDR1 is SNHLY and CDR2 FYNNEI. The germline V and J ends were trimmed by 1 base and 4 bases, with 13 bases remaining between them. The CDR3: CASSEGSYRGTGELFF. The CDR3 coding sequence is TGTGCCAGCAGTGAAGGGTCGTATCGGGGCACCGGGGAGCTGTTTTTT.

This clonotype is medium-sized in the sample. The rearrangement links TRBV18 to TRBJ2-7, with D unclear. This CDR3 has 12 residues. Trimming stripped 1 base from V and 7 bases from J, with 8 bases between. Germline values: CDR1 KGHSH, CDR2 LQKENI. CDR3 sequence: CASSPLGREQYF. CDR3 sequence (DNA): TGTGCCAGCTCACCACTGGGCCGGGAGCAGTACTTC.

In its sample, this clonotype is medium-sized. The V gene is TRBV7-8, the J gene TRBJ2-3; D is possibly TRBD1 or TRBD2 (8 bases each). The CDR3 has 17 amino acids. The V gene lost 0 bases and the J gene lost 6 bases, with 19 bases spanning the gap. Germline V gene data show CDR1 as SGHVS and CDR2 as FQNEAQ. The CDR3, as DNA: TGTGCCAGCAGCTTAGCGCAGGGGGCGACTAGCGCCGATACGCAGTATTTT. This sequence encodes CASSLAQGATSADTQYF.

This clonotype ranks as medium-sized (0.01 to 0.1%). The rearrangement joins TRBV4-2 to TRBJ2-1; D is perhaps TRBD2 (5 bases). V was shortened by 0 bases and J by 0 bases, with 12 bases between the two germline ends. The CDR3 consists of 17 residues. CDR1 and CDR2 (germline): LGHNA, YNFKEQ. DNA of the CDR3: TGTGCCAGCAGCCAAGATCAGGCTAGCCTCTCCTACAATGAGCAGTTCTTC. It specifies CASSQDQASLSYNEQFF.

This clonotype is labeled as medium-sized. The chain joins TRBV7-2 to TRBJ2-3, with 11 bases that match TRBD2. Losses at the gene ends were 3 bases for V and 5 bases for J; bases not matched to a gene: 4. This CDR3 region has 15 residues. Germline assignment: CDR1 SGHTA and CDR2 FQGNSA. CDR3 nucleotide sequence: TGTGCCAGCAGCTTTGGTAGCGGGGGGGGAGATACGCAGTATTTT. Residues: CASSFGSGGGDTQYF. Full variable domain (outside the CDR3, taken from reference TRBV7-2 and TRBJ2-3): GAGVSQSPSNKVTEKGKDVELRCDPISGHTALYWYRQSLGQGLEFLIYFQGNSAPDKSGLPSDRFSAERTGGSVSTLTIQRTQQEDSAVYLCASSFGSGGGDTQYFGPGTRLTVL.

Concerning this clonotype: A read error may produce the germline difference seen at one junction end. The chain carries TRBV7-2 and TRBJ2-5; no clear D. The CDR3 is made up of 11 amino acids. The germline gives CDR1 SGHTA, CDR2 FQGNSA. For the CDR3, the DNA is TGTGCCAGCAGCTCCCAAAAGACCCAGTACTTC. Its protein product is CASSSQKTQYF.

This clonotype is deemed medium-sized. This chain links TRBV12-3 or TRBV12-4 with TRBJ2-3; no clear D. V was cut by 3 bases and J by 8 bases, with 12 bases left in between. This CDR3 is 13 amino acids long. CDR3 sequence reads: CASSFPPDGTQYF. CDR3 bases: TGTGCCAGCAGTTTCCCCCCGGACGGTACGCAGTATTTT.

This clonotype is judged medium-sized. The chain carries TRBV7-9 and TRBJ2-5; D unresolved. The CDR3 contains 15 residues. The germline gives CDR1 SEHNR, CDR2 FQNEAQ (reference sequence). The germline V and J ends were trimmed by 1 base and 4 bases, with 13 bases remaining between them. The CDR3 reads CASSLVGPNLETQYF. In DNA, the CDR3 is TGTGCCAGCAGCTTAGTAGGGCCCAATTTAGAGACCCAGTACTTC.